This T cell receptor beta chain is drawn from a study of shared clonotypes between healthy human individuals (dated by TCRdb to the early 2020s). In terms of the full investigation: The cohort included a few men and a couple of women between 18 and 49 years of age. Libraries were prepared and TCR repertoires were sequenced by different laboratories using diverse techniques, in order to increase sequencing depth and limit assay-specific biases. To estimate repertoire size and how much clonotype sharing occurs between individuals, the study deeply sequenced the blood TCR repertoires of several healthy adults. For each donor, CD4 naive and CD4 memory were each run on three plates, CD8 naive on two plates, and CD8 memory on one plate. Between about 0.8 and 9 billion PBMCs per donor were obtained by leukapheresis.

As for this clone: The specificity of this receptor is unknown. The input lacks base qualities; no much larger clone sits a single base away.

Findings and caveats that apply to the study as a whole: Based on pairwise subsampling, the degree of clonotype sharing among donors was expected to be affected by sequencing depth. Larger estimated clonotype richness was generally found for naive subsets than for memory subsets. Because the study included a small number of donors, the genetic and exposure-history diversity represented was limited. About 4.5% of naive CD4, roughly 3.6% of naive CD8, around 2.3% of memory CD4, and approximately 0.39% of memory CD8 clonotypes were shared across four donors. Compared with non-shared clonotypes, the clonotypes found in all four sorted-subset donors had higher generation probabilities. Sampling was limited to blood, and TCR repertoires in tissue likely differ from TCR repertoires in blood. Rarefaction of sorted-subset datasets indicated incomplete sequencing despite the large sequencing depth.

V is reduced by 0 bases and J by 2 bases, leaving a spacing of 9 bases between them. Taken from the germline V gene, the CDR1 and CDR2 loops are SGHRS and YFSETQ. The CDR3 holds 15 amino acids from the cysteine to the phenylalanine. The only DNA kept is the CDR3, 45 bases in frame from the first base. Using the deep immunoSEQ assay, multiplex PCR amplified TCR CDR3 regions from genomic DNA. Extracted genomic DNA from each cell subset was spread evenly across all wells of several immunoSEQ 96-well plates, with each plate serving as a replicate. Each replicate PCR for sorted subsets received around 200 ng genomic DNA, equal to tens of thousands of T cell genomes. The purified libraries were quantified using a Qubit 3.0 fluorometer, sized with a Bioanalyzer 2100, and then quantified again using the KAPA Library Quantification kit. Every immunoSEQ 96-well plate was sequenced on a dedicated single-read 150-cycle Illumina NextSeq 550 flow cell. Concerning the study's data processing: Because the immunoSEQ output held only junctional sequences and lacked quality scores, the filtering could not match the filtering applied to full-length reads. To assign V/J genes and CDR3, sequences were annotated against IMGT germline references using PyIR, a Python wrapper for IgBLAST v1.9. Reads were filtered out if the reads had weak V/J assignments (E-value above 1e-6), no CDR3, stop codons, out-of-frame junctions, or ambiguous translated residues. A V3J clonotype was defined by an identical inferred V gene, J gene, and CDR3 amino acid sequence. Percentage overlap between repertoires was calculated by dividing the number of shared unique clonotypes by the size of the smaller repertoire. Three approaches were used to assess repertoire richness: RTK rarefaction, the Chao1 estimator, and Recon v2.1 estimates of unobserved clonotypes. Generation probabilities for all TCRbeta clonotypes obtained by the gDNA method from four donors were computed using OLGA. Entries here come from immuneACCESS through TCRdb and include only in-frame sequences with V and J called. Some clones fail to appear in such tables; in the studies checked, an unresolved V gene covers under half of the shortfall, and the cause of the remainder is unknown. Clonal size and the V and J genes are those of that table, whereas D and trimming came from the DNA. The sample table records about 590,000 clones; roughly 96% of these occur just once. The leading ten clones occupy roughly 0.1% of the sample.

CD8 naive samples consisted of CD45RO-negative cells that were positively selected for CCR7, yielding a CD45RA+CCR7+ population without TemRA cells. Donors were healthy HIV-negative adults with no recently reported acute infections or vaccinations. Only Caucasian adults living in Nashville, Tennessee, USA were represented among the donors. Blood was obtained by leukapheresis, after which PBMCs were separated by Ficoll-Histopaque density gradient centrifugation and cryopreserved in liquid nitrogen vapor phase. Analytical flow cytometry was used to check the purity and quantity of every magnetically sorted T cell population. Genomic DNA was isolated from every sorted fraction and measured by UV absorbance on a Nanodrop 2000c.

The material sequenced was naive CD8+ T cells sorted from blood. This specimen's cell subset or site label, interpreted: CD45RA+CCR7+. The source is a woman in her twenties or thirties in good health. The rearranged segments are TRBV5-1 and TRBJ1-5; the D segment could be TRBD1, given 5 matching bases. For the CDR3, the sequence is CASSLGDVGNQPQHF. Read as DNA, the sequence is TGCGCCAGCAGCTTGGGGGACGTAGGCAATCAGCCCCAGCATTTT.